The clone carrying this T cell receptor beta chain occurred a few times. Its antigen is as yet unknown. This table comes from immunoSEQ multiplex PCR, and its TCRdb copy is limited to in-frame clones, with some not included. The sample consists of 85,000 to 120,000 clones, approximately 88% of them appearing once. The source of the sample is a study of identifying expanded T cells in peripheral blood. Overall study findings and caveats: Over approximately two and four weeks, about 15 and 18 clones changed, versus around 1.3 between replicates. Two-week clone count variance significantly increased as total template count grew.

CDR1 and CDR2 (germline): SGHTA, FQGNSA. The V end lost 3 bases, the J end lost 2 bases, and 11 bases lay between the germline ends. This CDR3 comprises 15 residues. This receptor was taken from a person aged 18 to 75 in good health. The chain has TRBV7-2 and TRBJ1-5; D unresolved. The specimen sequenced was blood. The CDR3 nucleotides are TGTGCCAGCAGCTTGAAGATAGGCGGCAATCAGCCCCAGCATTTT. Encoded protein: CASSLKIGGNQPQHF. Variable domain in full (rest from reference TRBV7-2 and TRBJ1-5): GAGVSQSPSNKVTEKGKDVELRCDPISGHTALYWYRQSLGQGLEFLIYFQGNSAPDKSGLPSDRFSAERTGGSVSTLTIQRTQQEDSAVYLCASSLKIGGNQPQHFGDGTRLSIL.